The T cell receptor beta chain described here comes from a study of cytomegalovirus exposure and HLA in healthy donors. Regarding the study as a whole: Sequencing likely produced, as an artifact, a cluster of highly shared sequence variants.

Germline V gene lookup returns CDR1 MNHNS and CDR2 SASEGT. V lost 2 bases to trimming and J lost 2 bases; unmatched junction nucleotides: 5. The CDR3 consists of 15 residues. The PCR was carried out with 60 Vbeta primers and 13 Jbeta primers. Some clones are missing from TCRdb's copy, which holds only in-frame ones; the method was immunoSEQ multiplex PCR. Among about 120,000 clones listed, roughly four fifths were seen once. A note on this clone: Antigen unknown.

This chain joins TRBV6-1 and TRBJ1-2; the match to TRBD1 covers 7 bases. The specimen sequenced was PBMCs. The source of this sequence is a woman aged 18-30 years in good health and CMV-seronegative. The CDR3 protein is CASSETRGANYGYTF. CDR3 DNA sequence: TGTGCCAGCAGTGAAACCAGGGGGGCGAACTATGGCTACACCTTC.